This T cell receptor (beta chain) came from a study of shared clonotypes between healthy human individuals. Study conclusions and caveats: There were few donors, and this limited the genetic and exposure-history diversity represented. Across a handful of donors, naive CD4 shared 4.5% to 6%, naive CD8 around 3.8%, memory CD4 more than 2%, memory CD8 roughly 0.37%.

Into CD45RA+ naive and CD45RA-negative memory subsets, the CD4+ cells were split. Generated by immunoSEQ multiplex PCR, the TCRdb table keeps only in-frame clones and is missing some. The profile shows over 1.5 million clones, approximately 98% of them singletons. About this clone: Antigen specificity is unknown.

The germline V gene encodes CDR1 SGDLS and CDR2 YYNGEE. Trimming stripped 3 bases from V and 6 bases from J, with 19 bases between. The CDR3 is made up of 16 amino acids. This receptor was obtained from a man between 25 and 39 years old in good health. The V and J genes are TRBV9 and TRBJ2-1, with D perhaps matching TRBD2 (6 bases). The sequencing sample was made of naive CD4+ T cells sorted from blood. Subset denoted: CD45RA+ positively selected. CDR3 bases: TGTGCCAGCAGCGCCCACGCAGGCGGGACGGTCAATGAGCAGTTCTTC. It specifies CASSAHAGGTVNEQFF.